One and the same sample provided the 10 T cell receptor beta chains below, sequenced in a study of identical twins. MiXCR, run by TCRdb on the 5' RACE reads, gives a single entry per CDR3 protein. The table shows just over 500,000 distinct CDR3 sequences, with 20% to 25% occurring only once. These data also formed part of another study, on T cells expressing NK-cell markers.

The source material was CD4+ T cells sorted from blood. The receptors here all came from a woman under 30 in good health.

This clonotype was detected a few times. The rearrangement joins TRBV11-2 to TRBJ2-2, with D perhaps being TRBD1 or TRBD2 (5 bases each). This CDR3 is built from 14 residues. With 1 base removed from V and 13 bases from J, the gap between germline ends came to 16 bases. Germline loops: CDR1 SGHAT, CDR2 FQNNGV. In DNA form, the CDR3 reads TGTGCCAGCAGCTTAGGAGTCGAGGGGCGACGGCTGTTTTTT. Its translation: CASSLGVEGRRLFF.

This clonotype appeared many times. This chain's CDR3 is CASSLGGLAGDNEQFF. CDR3 nucleotides: TGCGCCAGCAGCTTGGGCGGCCTAGCGGGAGACAATGAGCAGTTCTTC. The chain combines TRBV5-1 with TRBJ2-1; 10 positions agree with TRBD2. Losses at the gene ends were 0 bases for V and 5 bases for J; bases not matched to a gene: 5. From germline, CDR1 is SGHRS and CDR2 YFSETQ. The CDR3 consists of 16 residues.

This clonotype was observed at least ten times. The J gene is TRBJ2-3, the V gene TRBV18; D ambiguous. This CDR3 is built from 12 residues. Germline V gene lookup returns CDR1 KGHSH and CDR2 LQKENI. The V end lost 8 bases, the J end lost 2 bases, and 8 bases lay between the germline ends. CDR3 nucleotide sequence: TGTGCCAGCAGCCCTAACACAGATACGCAGTATTTT. Translated: CASSPNTDTQYF. The full variable domain, rest sourced from reference TRBV18 and TRBJ2-3, is NAGVMQNPRHLVRRRGQEARLRCSPMKGHSHVYWYRQLPEEGLKFMVYLQKENIIDESGMPKERFSAEFPKEGPSILRIQQVVRGDSAAYFCASSPNTDTQYFGPGTRLTVL.

This clonotype was found a few times. This sequence joins TRBV12-3 or TRBV12-4 and TRBJ1-6, with D tentatively TRBD1 (5 bases). V was cut by 3 bases and J by 7 bases, with 13 bases left in between. The CDR3 covers 15 residues. CDR3 bases: TGTGCCAGCAGTTTTGGAGGGGCCATCAATTCACCCCTCCACTTT. Its protein product is CASSFGGAINSPLHF.

The chain uses TRBV10-2 and TRBJ2-2; D is unclear. CDR1 is WSHSY, CDR2 SAAADI, per germline. V lost 8 bases, J lost 7 bases, and 23 bases lay in between. This CDR3 is 16 amino acids long. CDR3 protein: CASFPSDGRLIGELFF. For the CDR3, the DNA is TGCGCCAGCTTCCCCTCGGATGGGCGGTTGATCGGGGAGCTGTTTTTT.

This clonotype occurred a few times. V gene TRBV20-1 combines with J gene TRBJ2-1, with a tentative D call TRBD2 (6 bases). The V and J ends lost 5 bases and 1 base respectively, with 12 bases between them. There are 14 residues in the CDR3. The V gene's germline CDR1 is DFQATT and CDR2 SNEGSKA (reference sequence). CDR3 bases: TGCAGTGCTCTGGGGGGTGGGTCCTACAATGAGCAGTTCTTC. Amino acid sequence: CSALGGGSYNEQFF.

This chain connects TRBV30 to TRBJ2-5, with TRBD2 matching over 10 bases. CDR3 length equals 17 residues. Germline-derived CDR1 and CDR2 are GTSNPN and SVGIG (reference sequence). V lost 0 bases, J lost 2 bases, and 9 bases stayed unmatched. Here the CDR3 DNA reads TGTGCCTGGAGTGTACGGGCTAGCGGGAGTTTACAAGAGACCCAGTACTTC. This sequence encodes CAWSVRASGSLQETQYF.

Only a few counts were recorded for this clonotype. The J gene is TRBJ2-7, the V gene TRBV2; D not certain. Between the trimmed V and J ends, which lost 10 bases and 2 bases, there was a span of 12 bases. The CDR3 consists of 12 residues. CDR1 is SNHLY and CDR2 is FYNNEI in the germline V gene. The DNA of the CDR3 is TGTGCCACCTCTACCGAAGCCTACGAGCAGTACTTC. Translating it yields CATSTEAYEQYF. The entire variable domain, with the rest obtained from reference TRBV2 and TRBJ2-7, is as follows: EPEVTQTPSHQVTQMGQEVILRCVPISNHLYFYWYRQILGQKVEFLVSFYNNEISEKSEIFDDQFSVERPDGSNFTLKIRSTKLEDSAMYFCATSTEAYEQYFGPGTRLTVT.

The J gene is TRBJ2-2, the V gene TRBV15; D gene unclear. Germline assignment: CDR1 LNHNV and CDR2 YYDKDF (reference sequence). CDR3 size: 13 residues. V shed 5 bases and J shed 1 base, with 5 bases lying between them. This chain's CDR3 is CATSVQNTGELFF. CDR3 nucleotides: TGTGCCACCAGCGTACAGAACACCGGGGAGCTGTTTTTT. The variable domain in full, completed from reference TRBV15 and TRBJ2-2, reads DAMVIQNPRYQVTQFGKPVTLSCSQTLNHNVMYWYQQKSSQAPKLLFHYYDKDFNNEADTPDNFQSRRPNTSFCFLDIRSPGLGDTAMYLCATSVQNTGELFFGEGSRLTVL.

The rearrangement uses TRBV7-2 and TRBJ2-1; weak D call: TRBD1 (6 bases). CDR3 length: 15 residues. Germline V gene data show CDR1 as SGHTA and CDR2 as FQGNSA. V dropped 5 bases and J dropped 5 bases, with 16 bases sitting between them. The CDR3 nucleotides read TGTGCCAGCAGCCCCAACGGACAGAAAAACAATGAGCAGTTCTTC. Translated, it gives CASSPNGQKNNEQFF.